What follows are 14 T cell receptor beta chains derived from one specimen sequenced in a study of T cell changes during pregnancy in multiple sclerosis. TCRdb's table, derived via immunoSEQ multiplex PCR, lists solely in-frame clones and lacks some. Of tens of thousands of clones in the sample, around 92% were seen once. The sequenced sample was CD4+ T cells from peripheral blood mononuclear cells, obtained in the second trimester of pregnancy. The receptors were gathered from a female donor in good health, enrolled as a control in a pregnancy study.

This sequence joins TRBV27 and TRBJ1-2; 7 nucleotides align to TRBD1. CDR1 MNHEY and CDR2 SMNVEV come from the germline V gene (reference sequence). J gave up 6 bases and V 5 bases, and 9 bases lay outside the gene matches. The CDR3 is made up of 14 amino acids. CDR3 loop: CASSMDRKIHGYTF. The CDR3 region has the DNA TGTGCCAGCAGTATGGACAGGAAGATCCATGGCTACACCTTC.

The chain links TRBV7-8 to TRBJ2-3; 9 bases are shared with TRBD1. Germline lookup yields CDR1 SGHVS and CDR2 FQNEAQ. This CDR3 is built from 15 residues. Trimming took 4 bases from V and 8 from J; bases not matched to a gene: 10. The chain's CDR3 is CASSYPGQGGGTQYF. As DNA, the CDR3 is TGTGCCAGCAGCTACCCGGGACAGGGCGGTGGTACGCAGTATTTT.

The chain couples TRBV19 to TRBJ2-5, with 8 nucleotides matching TRBD2. The length of the CDR3 is 13 residues. In germline, CDR1 is LNHDA, CDR2 SQIVND (reference sequence). With 9 bases clipped from V and 3 bases from J, the junction kept 6 bases outside the gene matches. The CDR3 protein is CASRTSREETQYF. In DNA, the CDR3 is TGTGCCAGCCGGACTAGCCGGGAAGAGACCCAGTACTTC.

The chain has TRBV7-2 and TRBJ2-3; no definite D call. There are 15 residues in the CDR3. V was clipped by 5 bases and J by 5 bases, with 17 bases between them. Germline CDR1 and CDR2: SGHTA and FQGNSA. The CDR3 loop is CASSPSWPRGDTQYF. The DNA of the CDR3 is TGTGCCAGCAGCCCGTCTTGGCCCCGCGGAGATACGCAGTATTTT. The variable domain in full, with the rest retrieved from reference TRBV7-2 and TRBJ2-3, is GAGVSQSPSNKVTEKGKDVELRCDPISGHTALYWYRQSLGQGLEFLIYFQGNSAPDKSGLPSDRFSAERTGGSVSTLTIQRTQQEDSAVYLCASSPSWPRGDTQYFGPGTRLTVL.

This chain joins TRBV11-1 and TRBJ2-3; 8 bases fit TRBD1. After removal of 5 bases from V and 2 bases from J, the junction contained 3 bases not matched to a gene. The CDR3 contains 14 residues. Germline lookup yields CDR1 SGHAT and CDR2 FQDESV (reference sequence). The CDR3 bases are TGTGCCAGCAGCATCCAGGGGGCCACAGATACGCAGTATTTT. It translates to CASSIQGATDTQYF.

This clone occurred a few times. This chain joins TRBV7-3 and TRBJ2-2; 8 bases match TRBD2. This CDR3 has 18 residues. V was clipped by 2 bases and J by 2 bases; unmatched bases: 10. CDR1 and CDR2 (germline): SGHTA, FQGTGA. CDR3 DNA sequence: TGTGCCAGCAGCTTAGAACCGGCCCGGGAGGGTAACACCGGGGAGCTGTTTTTT. It translates to CASSLEPAREGNTGELFF.

The chain is built from TRBV6-1 and TRBJ2-3, with 7 bases fitting TRBD2. V trimming: 4 bases; J trimming: 2 bases; junction bases outside the gene matches: 6. This CDR3 region has 15 residues. Germline-derived CDR1 and CDR2 are MNHNS and SASEGT. The CDR3 sequence is CASSGKGRATDTQYF. As DNA, the CDR3 is TGTGCCAGCAGTGGAAAAGGGAGGGCCACAGATACGCAGTATTTT.

V and J are TRBV7-2 and TRBJ2-7; 11 nucleotides agree with TRBD1. This CDR3 region has 16 residues. The germline V gene encodes CDR1 SGHTA and CDR2 FQGNSA. With V trimmed by 5 bases and J by 4 bases, 10 bases remained unmatched. CDR3 sequence: CASSTSGTGGGYEQYF. In nucleotides, the CDR3 is TGTGCCAGCAGCACCTCCGGGACAGGGGGGGGGTACGAGCAGTACTTC. The variable domain in full, with the rest retrieved from reference TRBV7-2 and TRBJ2-7, is GAGVSQSPSNKVTEKGKDVELRCDPISGHTALYWYRQSLGQGLEFLIYFQGNSAPDKSGLPSDRFSAERTGGSVSTLTIQRTQQEDSAVYLCASSTSGTGGGYEQYFGPGTRLTVT.

V gene TRBV28 combines with J gene TRBJ1-4, with D possibly being TRBD1 (5 bases). CDR3 length: 14 amino acids. From germline, CDR1 is MDHEN and CDR2 SYDVKM. V was cut by 6 bases and J by 8 bases, with 16 bases left in between. CDR3 sequence (DNA): TGTGCCAGCAGCACGCAGGGCGGAGGGGAAAAACTGTTTTTT. This translates into CASSTQGGGEKLFF.

The chain uses TRBV30 and TRBJ2-2; the match to TRBD2 covers 16 bases. The CDR3 length is 17 residues. V trimming: 4 bases; J trimming: 4 bases; junction bases outside the gene matches: 6. CDR1 is GTSNPN, CDR2 SVGIG, per germline (reference sequence). CDR3 sequence reads: CAWKGLAGGPGTGELFF. The DNA for the CDR3 is TGTGCCTGGAAGGGACTAGCGGGAGGGCCGGGCACCGGGGAGCTGTTTTTT.

The V gene is TRBV6-5, the J gene TRBJ1-3; TRBD1 matches 10 bases. Trimming removed 2 bases from V and 5 bases from J; junction bases left unmatched: 3. The CDR3 totals 15 residues. CDR1 and CDR2 from the germline V gene are MNHEY and SVGAGI. This chain's CDR3 is CASSYPGQGRNTIYF. CDR3 DNA: TGTGCCAGCAGTTACCCGGGACAGGGGAGAAACACCATATATTTT.

The rearrangement uses TRBV7-4 and TRBJ1-2; D is undetermined. In germline, CDR1 is SGHVT, CDR2 SQSDAQ. The V gene lost 1 base and the J gene lost 6 bases, with 15 bases spanning the gap. There are 15 residues in the CDR3. This CDR3 reads CASSLEEGPMDGYTF. For the CDR3, the DNA is TGTGCCAGCAGCTTAGAGGAGGGCCCTATGGATGGCTACACCTTC.

This chain connects TRBV7-2 to TRBJ2-5; D is unresolved. Germline lookup yields CDR1 SGHTA and CDR2 FQGNSA. Deletions cut 5 bases from V and 5 bases from J, with 12 bases between. This CDR3 comprises 13 residues. In DNA form, the CDR3 reads TGTGCCAGCAGCCAACTACGGCGGGAGACCCAGTACTTC. Residues: CASSQLRRETQYF.

This clone was counted between two and nine times. This chain uses TRBV27 with TRBJ2-7; 9 bases map to TRBD2. Germline CDR1 and CDR2: MNHEY and SMNVEV (reference sequence). The CDR3 length is 16 residues. The ends lost 0 bases at V and 3 bases at J; junction bases unmatched: 6. The CDR3 loop reads CASSLSSGSGSYEQYF. CDR3 DNA sequence: TGTGCCAGCAGTTTATCTAGCGGGAGTGGTAGCTACGAGCAGTACTTC.